This T cell receptor (beta chain) originates from a study of identical twins. Study-wide results and limits: Out-of-frame TCR alpha sharing in monozygotic twins exceeded recombination model predictions.

This clonotype was seen a handful of times. Its antigen is undetermined. The V gene's germline CDR1 is LGHDT and CDR2 YNNKEL (reference sequence). The CDR3 runs 16 residues. Trimming took off 2 bases at V and 8 bases at J, with 18 bases between the two ends. Each CDR3 protein gets one entry after TCRdb re-called the 5' RACE reads with MiXCR. The table includes just over 500,000 distinct CDR3 sequences, around 20% detected once. The data were also submitted as part of a second study, on T cells expressing NK-cell markers. Per that study: Restriction of the sorted population to alpha-beta TCR T cells was achieved in several experiments with an anti-gamma-delta TCR antibody. The CD3+CD56-NKG2C+ fraction of a handful of donors was likewise dominated by these clonotypes. Whether the expanded NKG2C+ T cell clones recognized HCMV remained unclear.

The TCR originated in a young woman in good health. V and J are TRBV3-1 and TRBJ2-2; D is perhaps TRBD2 (5 bases). Material for sequencing was CD4+ T cells sorted from blood. The CDR3 nucleotides read TGTGCCAGCAGCCAACTCCCAGGACTGGATTCAGGGGAGCTGTTTTTT. Residues: CASSQLPGLDSGELFF.